The 24 T cell receptor beta chains presented below share a single source sample, sequenced in a study of cytomegalovirus exposure and HLA in healthy donors (dated 2017 in TCRdb). The receptor library was made with the immunoSEQ multiplex PCR assay. For the multiplex PCR, a mixture combining 60 forward primers for TCR Vbeta segments and 13 reverse primers for TCR Jbeta segments was used. Here the immuneACCESS table is served through TCRdb, limited to in-frame sequences with V and J called. Missing clones are a known gap in these copies; in checked studies unresolved V genes cover under half, and the rest lacks a known reason. Within this sample are about 160,000 clones, with 75% to 80% of them counted one time only. Together, the top ten hold just under 1% of the sample. The sample consisted of PBMCs. These receptors all stem from a woman between 45 and 65 years old in good health and CMV-seropositive.

This CDR3 reads CASSLGGGAGYGYTF. Written as DNA, the CDR3 is TGCGCCAGCAGCCTGGGGGGGGGCGCTGGCTATGGCTACACCTTC. This chain connects TRBV5-1 to TRBJ1-2, with D perhaps matching TRBD1 (6 bases). The ends were cut back, 4 bases at V and 4 bases at J, with 17 bases in the middle. Germline assignment: CDR1 SGHRS and CDR2 YFSETQ. CDR3 length: 15 residues.

This chain uses TRBV4-3 with TRBJ1-3; TRBD1 agrees at 7 bases. The ends lost 3 bases at V and 0 bases at J; junction bases unmatched: 5. CDR1 is LGHNA, CDR2 YSLEER, per germline. This CDR3 region has 16 residues. CDR3 DNA: TGCGCCAGCAGCCAGGGACAGCCCACCTCTGGAAACACCATATATTTT. Protein product: CASSQGQPTSGNTIYF.

This clone was seen only once. An end of the junction does not agree with germline; a read error may underlie this. This sample also contains other DNA sequences that code for the same CDR3. The chain recombines TRBV27 with TRBJ2-6; D is unclear. Germline V lookup: CDR1 MNHEY, CDR2 SMNVEV (reference sequence). CDR3 size: 13 residues. CDR3 protein: CASSLSGANVLTF. CDR3 nucleotides: TGTGCCAGCAGTCTATCTGGGGCCAACGTCCTGACTTTC.

This chain links TRBV25-1 with TRBJ1-1; tentatively, D is TRBD1 (5 bases). CDR3 size: 15 residues. The V end lost 1 base, the J end lost 1 base, and 10 bases lay between the germline ends. The germline gives CDR1 MGHDK, CDR2 SYGVNS. The DNA of the CDR3 is TGTGCCAGCAGTGAATGGGTAGGGGCGAACACTGAAGCTTTCTTT. Residues: CASSEWVGANTEAFF.

The chain joins TRBV21-1 to TRBJ1-3. TRBV21-1 is an annotated pseudogene. The CDR3 is made up of 17 amino acids. The DNA of the CDR3 is TGTGCCAGCAGCAAAGAGGACTGCCCGAGCTCTGGAAACACCATATATTTT. It translates to CASSKEDCPSSGNTIYF.

This clone was counted between two and nine times. The chain couples TRBV27 to TRBJ1-5; 7 bases agree with TRBD1. V lost 6 bases, J lost 8 bases, and 10 bases stayed unmatched. The CDR3 length is 14 residues. CDR1 and CDR2 from the germline V gene are MNHEY and SMNVEV (reference sequence). CDR3 amino acids: CASRQTGRYEPQHF. The CDR3 region has the DNA TGTGCCAGCAGACAGACAGGGAGGTACGAGCCCCAGCATTTT.

J is TRBJ2-7 and V is TRBV5-1; D ambiguous. Germline V gene data show CDR1 as SGHRS and CDR2 as YFSETQ. Trimming removed 0 bases from V and 4 bases from J, with 11 bases in between. The CDR3 sequence is 14 residues long. CDR3 coding DNA: TGCGCCAGCAGCTTGGCTACGGCTAGTTACGAGCAGTACTTC. It encodes CASSLATASYEQYF.

This sequence joins TRBV4-3 and TRBJ1-4; D gene ambiguous. The CDR3 runs to 16 residues. CDR1 and CDR2 (germline): LGHNA, YSLEER. The V end was cut by 1 base, the J end by 4 bases, with 13 bases between. The DNA of the CDR3 is TGCGCCAGCAGCCAAGGGGAGGGTTGGGGTAATGAAAAACTGTTTTTT. This sequence encodes CASSQGEGWGNEKLFF.

This CDR3 reads CASSESGGYSPLHF. CDR3 in DNA: TGTGCCAGCAGTGAATCAGGGGGGTATTCACCCCTCCACTTT. J is TRBJ1-6 and V is TRBV6-1; TRBD1 agrees at 7 bases. Trimming at V came to 2 bases and at J to 8 bases, leaving 3 bases not matched to a gene. Germline V gives CDR1 MNHNS, CDR2 SASEGT. This CDR3 is 14 amino acids long.

V and J are TRBV7-9 and TRBJ2-7, with 7 bases aligning to TRBD1. The CDR3 length is 14 residues. V shed 4 bases and J 2 bases; nucleotides not matched to a gene: 5. Germline CDR1 SEHNR, CDR2 FQNEAQ (reference sequence). Written as DNA, the CDR3 is TGTGCCAGCAGCTACGGGACAGCCACCTACGAGCAGTACTTC. It translates to CASSYGTATYEQYF.

The rearrangement links TRBV4-1 to TRBJ1-5; possibly TRBD1 for D (5 bases). V was pared by 0 bases and J by 10 bases, with 16 bases between. The CDR3 loop spans 15 amino acids. Germline CDR1 reads MGHRA; CDR2 reads YSYEKL. The chain's CDR3 is CASSQEYSGRAPQHF. Written as DNA, the CDR3 is TGCGCCAGCAGCCAAGAATATTCTGGCAGGGCCCCCCAGCATTTT.

The chain joins TRBV27 to TRBJ1-5, with a tentative D call TRBD1 (6 bases). From germline, CDR1 is MNHEY and CDR2 SMNVEV (reference sequence). The CDR3 sequence is 15 residues long. With 6 bases removed from V and 0 bases from J, the gap between germline ends came to 12 bases. The CDR3 region is CASRLGQHSNQPQHF. The CDR3 DNA sequence: TGTGCCAGCAGACTCGGACAGCATAGCAATCAGCCCCAGCATTTT.

The chain combines TRBV7-2 with TRBJ2-3, with 7 bases fitting TRBD2. The germline V gene encodes CDR1 SGHTA and CDR2 FQGNSA. The V segment lost 8 bases and the J segment 1 base; nucleotides outside the gene matches: 9. This CDR3 comprises 15 residues. CDR3 coding DNA: TGTGCCAGCCTCCTGGGGGGGGACCGCACAGATACGCAGTATTTT. Translated: CASLLGGDRTDTQYF.

This clone was counted between two and nine times. The chain is built from TRBV7-3 and TRBJ1-1; D unclear. The V gene lost 5 bases and the J gene lost 1 base, with 8 bases spanning the gap. The CDR3 contains 13 residues. Germline V gene lookup returns CDR1 SGHTA and CDR2 FQGTGA. Here the CDR3 reads CASSEGRNTEAFF. CDR3 DNA: TGTGCCAGCAGCGAGGGAAGGAACACTGAAGCTTTCTTT.

The V gene is TRBV7-2, the J gene TRBJ1-1, with D perhaps TRBD1 (5 bases). V was clipped by 5 bases and J by 1 base, with 8 bases between them. Germline CDR1 and CDR2: SGHTA and FQGNSA. This CDR3 is built from 13 residues. CDR3 nucleotides: TGTGCCAGCAGCCGGACAAGGAACACTGAAGCTTTCTTT. Translation gives CASSRTRNTEAFF.

The chain is built from TRBV28 and TRBJ1-2, with 7 bases lining up with TRBD1. From germline, CDR1 is MDHEN and CDR2 SYDVKM. The CDR3 has 12 residues. The ends lost 2 bases at V and 11 bases at J; junction bases unmatched: 5. The CDR3 DNA reads as TGTGCCAGCAGTTTACCGGGACAGCATTACACCTTC. It translates to CASSLPGQHYTF.

This clone has a handful of counts. The genes are TRBV4-1 and TRBJ1-1; no clear D. Germline CDR1 is MGHRA and CDR2 is YSYEKL. V was pared by 2 bases and J by 4 bases, with 14 bases between. The CDR3 is 15 amino acids. CDR3 region: CASSQTPGLSTEAFF. As DNA, the CDR3 is TGCGCCAGCAGCCAAACCCCGGGGTTAAGCACTGAAGCTTTCTTT.

This rearrangement joins TRBV7-9 to TRBJ2-1, with D hard to call. Germline V gene lookup returns CDR1 SEHNR and CDR2 FQNEAQ (reference sequence). This CDR3 contains 14 residues. V lost 1 base, J lost 3 bases, and 7 bases lay in between. CDR3 sequence reads: CASSLGLDYNEQFF. The CDR3 region has the DNA TGTGCCAGCAGCTTAGGCCTAGACTACAATGAGCAGTTCTTC.

The rearrangement links TRBV10-3 to TRBJ1-5, with D unresolved. V lost 6 bases to trimming and J lost 3 bases, with 9 bases between them. CDR1 ENHRY and CDR2 SYGVKD come from the germline V gene. The CDR3 has 13 amino acids. CDR3 region: CAISAASNQPQHF. The DNA of the CDR3 is TGTGCCATCAGCGCGGCATCCAATCAGCCCCAGCATTTT.

CDR3 coding DNA: TGTGCCAGCAGTTGGCTTAATGAAAAACTGTTTTTT. This gives the protein CASSWLNEKLFF. This sequence joins TRBV28 and TRBJ1-4, with D uncertain. Trimming removed 4 bases from V and 4 bases from J, with 4 bases in between. Per the germline V gene, CDR1 is MDHEN and CDR2 is SYDVKM. The length of the CDR3 is 12 residues.

The chain is built from TRBV2 and TRBJ2-1; the D gene is possibly TRBD1 (5 bases). V lost 6 bases and J lost 0, with 18 bases in between. The CDR3 has 17 residues. In germline, CDR1 is SNHLY, CDR2 FYNNEI. Here the CDR3 DNA reads TGTGCCAGCAGACAAATACCGACAGCTAGCTCCTACAATGAGCAGTTCTTC. This gives the protein CASRQIPTASSYNEQFF.

The chain is built from TRBV6-5 and TRBJ1-1; TRBD1 is a possible D gene (5 bases). CDR3 length equals 14 residues. The V and J ends lost 6 bases and 2 bases respectively, with 13 bases between them. Germline CDR1 is MNHEY and CDR2 is SVGAGI. CDR3: CASRSRAPNTEAFF. CDR3 sequence (DNA): TGTGCCAGCAGGTCCAGGGCGCCTAACACTGAAGCTTTCTTT.

This clone came up once. This rearrangement joins TRBV7-9 to TRBJ1-6; D is perhaps TRBD1 (6 bases). This CDR3 contains 15 residues. Germline V gene data show CDR1 as SEHNR and CDR2 as FQNEAQ (reference sequence). V was cut by 1 base and J by 9 bases, with 13 bases left in between. The CDR3, as DNA: TGTGCCAGCAGCTTAGGGGCCAGGGGTTTTTCACCCCTCCACTTT. Its translation is CASSLGARGFSPLHF.

V and J are TRBV5-4 and TRBJ2-7; TRBD2 aligns across 7 bases. Germline V gene sequence: CDR1 SGHNT, CDR2 YYREEE (reference sequence). CDR3 length equals 15 residues. The junction had 13 bases not matched to a gene; V was cut back by 4 bases and J by 6 bases. As DNA, the CDR3 is TGTGCCAGCAGCCCACAAGGGGCGGGAGTTTTCGAGCAGTACTTC. This codes for CASSPQGAGVFEQYF.